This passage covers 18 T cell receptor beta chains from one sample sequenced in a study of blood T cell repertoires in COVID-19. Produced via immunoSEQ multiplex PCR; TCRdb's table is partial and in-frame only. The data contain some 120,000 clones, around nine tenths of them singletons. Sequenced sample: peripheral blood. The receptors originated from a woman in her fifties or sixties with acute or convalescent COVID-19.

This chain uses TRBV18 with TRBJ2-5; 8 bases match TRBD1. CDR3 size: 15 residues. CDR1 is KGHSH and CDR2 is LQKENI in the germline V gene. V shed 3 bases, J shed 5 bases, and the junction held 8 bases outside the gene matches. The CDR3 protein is CASSPGQGAGETQYF. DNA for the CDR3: TGTGCCAGCTCACCGGGGCAGGGGGCCGGGGAGACCCAGTACTTC.

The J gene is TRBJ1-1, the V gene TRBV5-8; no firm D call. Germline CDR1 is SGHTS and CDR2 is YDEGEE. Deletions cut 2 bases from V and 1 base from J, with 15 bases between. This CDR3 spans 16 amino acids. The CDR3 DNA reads TGTGCCAGCAGCTTCTCAGTCAAGTTGAAGAACACTGAAGCTTTCTTT. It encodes CASSFSVKLKNTEAFF.

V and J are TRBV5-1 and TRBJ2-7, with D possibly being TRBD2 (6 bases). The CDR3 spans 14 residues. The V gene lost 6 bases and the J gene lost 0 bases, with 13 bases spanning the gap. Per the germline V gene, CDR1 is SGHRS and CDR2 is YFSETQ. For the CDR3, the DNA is TGCGCCAGCAAGGGAGCGGGCTTCTCCTACGAGCAGTACTTC. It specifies CASKGAGFSYEQYF.

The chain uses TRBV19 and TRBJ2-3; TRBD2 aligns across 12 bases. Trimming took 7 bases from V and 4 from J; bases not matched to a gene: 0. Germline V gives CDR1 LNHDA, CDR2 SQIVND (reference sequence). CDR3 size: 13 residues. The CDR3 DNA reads TGTGCCAGTACTAGCGGGAGGGCAGATACGCAGTATTTT. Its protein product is CASTSGRADTQYF. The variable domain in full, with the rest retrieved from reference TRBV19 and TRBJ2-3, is DGGITQSPKYLFRKEGQNVTLSCEQNLNHDAMYWYRQDPGQGLRLIYYSQIVNDFQKGDIAEGYSVSREKKESFPLTVTSAQKNPTAFYLCASTSGRADTQYFGPGTRLTVL.

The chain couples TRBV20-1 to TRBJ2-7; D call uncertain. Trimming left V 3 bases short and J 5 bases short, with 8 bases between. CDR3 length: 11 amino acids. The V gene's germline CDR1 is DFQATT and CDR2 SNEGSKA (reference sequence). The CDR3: CSASVQDEQYF. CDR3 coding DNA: TGCAGTGCTAGTGTCCAGGACGAGCAGTACTTC.

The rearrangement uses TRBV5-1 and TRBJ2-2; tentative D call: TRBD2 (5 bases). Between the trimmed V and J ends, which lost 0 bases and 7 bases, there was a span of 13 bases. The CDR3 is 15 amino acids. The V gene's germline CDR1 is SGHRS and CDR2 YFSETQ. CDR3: CASSLAGNTNGELFF. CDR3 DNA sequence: TGCGCCAGCAGCTTGGCCGGGAATACGAACGGGGAGCTGTTTTTT.

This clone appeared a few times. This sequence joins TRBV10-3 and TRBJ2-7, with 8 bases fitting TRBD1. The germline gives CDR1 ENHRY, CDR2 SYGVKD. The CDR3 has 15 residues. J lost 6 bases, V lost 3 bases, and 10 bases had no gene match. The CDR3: CAISDPKRTGSEQYF. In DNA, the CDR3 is TGTGCCATCAGTGACCCCAAGAGGACAGGGAGCGAGCAGTACTTC.

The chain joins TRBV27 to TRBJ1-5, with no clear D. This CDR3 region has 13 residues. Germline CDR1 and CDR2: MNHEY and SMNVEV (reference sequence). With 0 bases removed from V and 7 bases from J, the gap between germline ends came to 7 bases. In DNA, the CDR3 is TGTGCCAGCAGTTTATCGGCGGGGCAGCCCCAGCATTTT. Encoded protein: CASSLSAGQPQHF.

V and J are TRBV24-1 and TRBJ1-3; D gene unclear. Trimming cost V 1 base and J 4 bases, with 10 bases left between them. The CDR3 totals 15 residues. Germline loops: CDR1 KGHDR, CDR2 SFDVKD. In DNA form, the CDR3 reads TGTGCCACCAGTGATTTCGGGAGGGAAGGAAACACCATATATTTT. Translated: CATSDFGREGNTIYF.

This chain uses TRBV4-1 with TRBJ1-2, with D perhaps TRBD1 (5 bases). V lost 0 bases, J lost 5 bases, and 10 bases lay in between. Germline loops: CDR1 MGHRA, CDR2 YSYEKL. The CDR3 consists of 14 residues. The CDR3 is CASSQDWTSYGYTF. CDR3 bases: TGCGCCAGCAGCCAAGATTGGACATCATATGGCTACACCTTC.

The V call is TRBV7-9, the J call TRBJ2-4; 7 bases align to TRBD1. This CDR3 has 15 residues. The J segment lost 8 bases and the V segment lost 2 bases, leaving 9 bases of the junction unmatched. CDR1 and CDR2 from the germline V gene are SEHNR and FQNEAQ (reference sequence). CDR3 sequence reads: CASSLLGQASDIQYF. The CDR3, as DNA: TGTGCCAGCAGCTTACTCGGACAGGCCTCCGACATTCAGTACTTC.

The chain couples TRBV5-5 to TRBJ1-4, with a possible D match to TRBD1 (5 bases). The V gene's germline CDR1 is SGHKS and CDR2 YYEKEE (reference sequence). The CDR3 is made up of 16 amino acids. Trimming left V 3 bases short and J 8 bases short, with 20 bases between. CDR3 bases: TGTGCCAGCAGCTCAACGCTACAGGCTCTGGGGGAAAAACTGTTTTTT. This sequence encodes CASSSTLQALGEKLFF.

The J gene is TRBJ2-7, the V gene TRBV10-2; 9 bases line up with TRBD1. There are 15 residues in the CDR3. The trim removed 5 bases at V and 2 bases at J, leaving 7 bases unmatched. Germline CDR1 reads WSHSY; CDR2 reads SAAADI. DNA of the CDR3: TGCGCCAGCAGTCCTAGAGACAGGGGGACCTACGAGCAGTACTTC. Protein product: CASSPRDRGTYEQYF.

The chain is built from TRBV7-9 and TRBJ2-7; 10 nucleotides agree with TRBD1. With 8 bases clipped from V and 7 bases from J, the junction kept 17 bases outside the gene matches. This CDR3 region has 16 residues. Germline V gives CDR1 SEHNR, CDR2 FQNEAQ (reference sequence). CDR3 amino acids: CASRDPRGQGVSEQYF. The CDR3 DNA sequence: TGTGCCAGCCGCGACCCACGAGGACAGGGGGTTAGTGAGCAGTACTTC.

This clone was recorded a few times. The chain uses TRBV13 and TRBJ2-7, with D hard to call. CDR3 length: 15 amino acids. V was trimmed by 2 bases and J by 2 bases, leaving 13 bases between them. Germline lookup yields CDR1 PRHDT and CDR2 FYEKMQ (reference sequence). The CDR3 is CASSLRLGSAYEQYF. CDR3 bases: TGTGCCAGCAGCTTACGCCTCGGGTCTGCCTACGAGCAGTACTTC. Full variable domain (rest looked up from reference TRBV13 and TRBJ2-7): AAGVIQSPRHLIKEKRETATLKCYPIPRHDTVYWYQQGPGQDPQFLISFYEKMQSDKGSIPDRFSAQQFSDYHSELNMSSLELGDSALYFCASSLRLGSAYEQYFGPGTRLTVT.

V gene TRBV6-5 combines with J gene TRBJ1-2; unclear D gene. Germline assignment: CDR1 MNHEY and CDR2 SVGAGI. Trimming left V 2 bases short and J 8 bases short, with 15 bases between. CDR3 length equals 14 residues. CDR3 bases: TGTGCCAGCAGTTACAGAACAGCAGCGGGAGGCTACACCTTC. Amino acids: CASSYRTAAGGYTF.

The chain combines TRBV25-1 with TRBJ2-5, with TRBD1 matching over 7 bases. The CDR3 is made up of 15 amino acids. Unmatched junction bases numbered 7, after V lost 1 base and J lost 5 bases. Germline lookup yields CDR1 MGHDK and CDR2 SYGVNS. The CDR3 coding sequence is TGTGCCAGCAGTGAATGGGCAGGGGGTGCCGAGACCCAGTACTTC. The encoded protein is CASSEWAGGAETQYF.

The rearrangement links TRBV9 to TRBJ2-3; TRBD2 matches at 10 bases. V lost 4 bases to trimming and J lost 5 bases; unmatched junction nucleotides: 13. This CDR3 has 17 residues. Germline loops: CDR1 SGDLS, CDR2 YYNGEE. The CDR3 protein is CASSPYVAGGSGDTQYF. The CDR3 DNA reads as TGTGCCAGCAGCCCGTACGTAGCGGGGGGTTCGGGAGATACGCAGTATTTT.